A single sample gave rise to the 30 T cell receptor beta chains below, sequenced in a study of beta chain features in type 1 diabetes. Whole-study results and caveats: People with Type 1 diabetes carried modestly yet significantly shorter TCRB CDR3s in all four CD4+ subsets.

Expressed TCRB transcripts were sequenced, since all the RNA that had been isolated was reverse transcribed. Clones were read by immunoSEQ multiplex PCR, and TCRdb kept only the in-frame ones, dropping some. The data contain about 710,000 clones, more than 12% of them singletons. Their specific antigens are unknown. The sequencing sample was made of naive CD4+ T cells from blood. These receptors came from a man aged 18 to 30 with type 1 diabetes.

This rearrangement joins TRBV27 to TRBJ2-7; D perhaps matches TRBD1 (6 bases). V was shortened by 4 bases and J by 5 bases, with 12 bases between the two germline ends. From germline, CDR1 is MNHEY and CDR2 SMNVEV (reference sequence). The CDR3 is 13 residues long. The CDR3 region is CASSYRAIDEQYF. CDR3 DNA sequence: TGTGCCAGCAGTTACAGGGCAATTGACGAGCAGTACTTC.

The V call is TRBV10-3, the J call TRBJ1-4; no clear D. V gave up 4 bases and J gave up 4 bases, with 16 bases separating them. Germline CDR1 is ENHRY and CDR2 is SYGVKD. There are 16 residues in the CDR3. This CDR3 is CAISAASGGVNEKLFF. In DNA form, the CDR3 reads TGTGCCATCAGTGCGGCCTCCGGTGGGGTTAATGAAAAACTGTTTTTT.

In its sample, this clone was seen a few times. V usage is TRBV4-1 and J usage is TRBJ2-7; 10 bases align to TRBD1. CDR1 is MGHRA, CDR2 YSYEKL, per germline. With V trimmed by 4 bases and J by 0 bases, 21 bases remained unmatched. This CDR3 comprises 21 residues. CDR3 coding DNA: TGCGCCAGCAGCCCAAAAGGGAGCCGGACAGGGGGAAAGCGGGACTCCTACGAGCAGTACTTC. It translates to CASSPKGSRTGGKRDSYEQYF.

J is TRBJ1-2 and V is TRBV29-1; TRBD1 matches at 8 bases. Germline V gene data show CDR1 as SQVTM and CDR2 as ANQGSEA. Trimming removed 6 bases from V and 5 bases from J; junction bases left unmatched: 8. This CDR3 is 13 amino acids long. The CDR3 loop is CSVAAGGGYGYTF. The CDR3 nucleotides read TGCAGCGTGGCTGCAGGGGGCGGATATGGCTACACCTTC.

This clone was seen more than once but under ten times. For the CDR3, the DNA is TGCGCCAGCAGCTCCCGGATGGGGGACGAGCAGTACTTC. Translating gives CASSSRMGDEQYF. This chain connects TRBV5-1 to TRBJ2-7; tentatively, D is TRBD1 or TRBD2 (5 bases each). In germline, CDR1 is SGHRS, CDR2 YFSETQ. V lost 3 bases, J lost 5 bases, and 12 bases lay in between. The CDR3 sequence is 13 residues long.

The chain carries TRBV5-1 and TRBJ2-1; D not resolved. The germline V gene encodes CDR1 SGHRS and CDR2 YFSETQ. With 4 bases removed from V and 0 bases from J, the gap between germline ends came to 11 bases. The CDR3 runs to 15 residues. CDR3 DNA sequence: TGCGCCAGCAGCCCGATCGCAAGCTCCTACAATGAGCAGTTCTTC. As protein: CASSPIASSYNEQFF.

This clone turned up a few times. The chain uses TRBV29-1 and TRBJ2-7; D could derive from TRBD1 or TRBD2 (6 bases each). Germline V gene sequence: CDR1 SQVTM, CDR2 ANQGSEA. The CDR3 loop spans 11 amino acids. V was cut by 7 bases and J by 5 bases, with 12 bases left in between. In nucleotides, the CDR3 is TGCAGCGGGGGGGCACGTAACGAGCAGTACTTC. Protein: CSGGARNEQYF.

The chain uses TRBV11-2 and TRBJ2-7; 9 bases map to TRBD2. The CDR3 is 18 amino acids. Per germline, CDR1 SGHAT and CDR2 FQNNGV. V shed 4 bases and J 3 bases; nucleotides not matched to a gene: 16. This chain's CDR3 is CASSSSIIDSGRYYEQYF. Written as DNA, the CDR3 is TGTGCCAGCAGCTCGTCAATTATAGATAGCGGGAGATACTACGAGCAGTACTTC.

The sample holds a few counts of this clone. The V call is TRBV4-1, the J call TRBJ2-3; TRBD2 matches at 10 bases. Germline V gene sequence: CDR1 MGHRA, CDR2 YSYEKL. The CDR3 sequence is 17 residues long. Trimming cost V 3 bases and J 1 base; bases outside gene matches: 7. CDR3 loop: CASSHLEGTSGTDTQYF. CDR3 coding DNA: TGCGCCAGCAGCCACCTGGAGGGGACTAGCGGCACAGATACGCAGTATTTT.

The V and J genes are TRBV29-1 and TRBJ2-1; D gene uncertain. V lost 2 bases to trimming and J lost 5 bases, with 10 bases between them. There are 13 residues in the CDR3. The V gene's germline CDR1 is SQVTM and CDR2 ANQGSEA. The CDR3 protein is CSVERNPDNEQFF. CDR3 nucleotides: TGCAGCGTTGAACGTAACCCTGACAATGAGCAGTTCTTC.

This sequence joins TRBV2 and TRBJ1-5, with D possibly matching TRBD1 (5 bases). Germline loops: CDR1 SNHLY, CDR2 FYNNEI. V shed 8 bases and J shed 4 bases, with 12 bases lying between them. The CDR3 runs to 13 residues. CDR3 sequence: CASGVEGNQPQHF. The CDR3 coding sequence is TGTGCCAGCGGAGTGGAGGGGAATCAGCCCCAGCATTTT. Using reference TRBV2 and TRBJ1-5 for the parts outside the CDR3, the full variable domain is EPEVTQTPSHQVTQMGQEVILRCVPISNHLYFYWYRQILGQKVEFLVSFYNNEISEKSEIFDDQFSVERPDGSNFTLKIRSTKLEDSAMYFCASGVEGNQPQHFGDGTRLSIL.

The V and J genes are TRBV5-1 and TRBJ2-7; the match to TRBD2 covers 10 bases. After removal of 0 bases from V and 1 base from J, the junction contained 7 bases not matched to a gene. Germline CDR1 SGHRS, CDR2 YFSETQ. CDR3 length: 17 amino acids. The CDR3 nucleotides read TGCGCCAGCAGCTTGGTCTTCACTAGCGGGGTTTCCTACGAGCAGTACTTC. Its protein is CASSLVFTSGVSYEQYF.

V usage is TRBV30 and J usage is TRBJ1-1; TRBD1 is a possible D gene (6 bases). Germline CDR1 is GTSNPN and CDR2 is SVGIG (reference sequence). The CDR3 contains 13 residues. V was pared by 3 bases and J by 5 bases, with 13 bases between. The CDR3 here is CAWRGGRGTEAFF. CDR3 coding DNA: TGTGCCTGGAGAGGGGGGCGCGGGACTGAAGCTTTCTTT.

The chain combines TRBV29-1 with TRBJ2-7; D may be TRBD2 (5 bases). The CDR3 runs to 13 residues. The germline V gene has CDR1 SQVTM and CDR2 ANQGSEA. The V and J ends lost 4 bases and 0 bases respectively, with 10 bases between them. CDR3 in DNA: TGCAGCGTTGTACAGCGGCTCTCCTACGAGCAGTACTTC. This codes for CSVVQRLSYEQYF.

This clone turned up a few times. The chain combines TRBV4-1 with TRBJ2-1; no firm D call. The CDR3 runs to 16 residues. The germline V and J ends were trimmed by 1 base and 10 bases, with 20 bases remaining between them. CDR1 is MGHRA, CDR2 YSYEKL, per germline. The CDR3 nucleotides read TGCGCCAGCAGCCAAGCCGTAGATCAATCCCTCAACGAGCAGTTCTTC. It yields the protein CASSQAVDQSLNEQFF.

This clone turned up a few times. J is TRBJ2-2 and V is TRBV7-2, with 9 bases matching TRBD2. V lost 5 bases, J lost 13 bases, and 14 bases stayed unmatched. The V gene's germline CDR1 is SGHTA and CDR2 FQGNSA. This CDR3 contains 15 residues. This CDR3 reads CASSPLAGSHTGLFF. CDR3 nucleotide sequence: TGTGCCAGCAGCCCTCTAGCGGGGTCCCACACGGGGCTGTTTTTT.

The chain carries TRBV7-9 and TRBJ2-5; D is unclear. This CDR3 contains 13 residues. Germline V gene data show CDR1 as SEHNR and CDR2 as FQNEAQ (reference sequence). The V gene lost 5 bases and the J gene lost 7 bases, with 14 bases spanning the gap. CDR3 bases: TGTGCCAGCAGCCCGGACGGTGCAGGGACCCAGTACTTC. Translation gives CASSPDGAGTQYF.

The chain couples TRBV2 to TRBJ2-1; D might be TRBD2 (6 bases). With 5 bases removed from V and 4 bases from J, the gap between germline ends came to 18 bases. This CDR3 region has 16 residues. CDR1 and CDR2 from the germline V gene are SNHLY and FYNNEI. The CDR3 reads CASSLGPGTGYNEQFF. The CDR3, as DNA: TGTGCCAGCAGTCTTGGTCCCGGGACTGGTTACAATGAGCAGTTCTTC.

This sequence joins TRBV5-1 and TRBJ2-1; D ambiguous. The V gene lost 5 bases and the J gene lost 4 bases, with 19 bases spanning the gap. CDR1 is SGHRS and CDR2 is YFSETQ in the germline V gene. The CDR3 consists of 16 residues. The CDR3 coding sequence is TGCGCCAGCAGGTCGCTTGGCGGAGTAACTTACAATGAGCAGTTCTTC. It encodes CASRSLGGVTYNEQFF.

This clone was counted only a few times. The V gene is TRBV18, the J gene TRBJ2-1; TRBD1 might be the D (6 bases). V gave up 2 bases and J gave up 3 bases, with 14 bases separating them. There are 16 residues in the CDR3. CDR1 and CDR2 (germline): KGHSH, LQKENI. The CDR3 is CASSPLSQGIYNEQFF. The CDR3 nucleotides read TGTGCCAGCTCACCATTATCCCAGGGGATCTACAATGAGCAGTTCTTC.

J is TRBJ1-6 and V is TRBV7-9, with a possible D match to TRBD1 (5 bases). The germline V and J ends were trimmed by 1 base and 6 bases, with 16 bases remaining between them. Germline assignment: CDR1 SEHNR and CDR2 FQNEAQ (reference sequence). This CDR3 is 17 amino acids long. The CDR3 sequence: CASSLDSRGRANSPLHF. The CDR3 region has the DNA TGTGCCAGCAGCTTAGATTCGAGGGGTAGGGCTAATTCACCCCTCCACTTT.

This chain uses TRBV4-3 with TRBJ1-5; no definite D call. Trimming took 0 bases from V and 6 from J, leaving 9 bases between them. The CDR3 loop spans 14 amino acids. From germline, CDR1 is LGHNA and CDR2 YSLEER. The CDR3 DNA is TGCGCCAGCAGCCAAGACGAGGGCGGTCAGCCCCAGCATTTT. The encoded protein is CASSQDEGGQPQHF.

The chain links TRBV15 to TRBJ1-3, with D unresolved. V shed 1 base and J shed 2 bases, with 15 bases lying between them. The CDR3 covers 17 residues. Germline loops: CDR1 LNHNV, CDR2 YYDKDF (reference sequence). The CDR3 loop reads CATSRGKDGDAGNTIYF. In nucleotides, the CDR3 is TGTGCCACCAGCAGAGGGAAAGACGGAGACGCTGGAAACACCATATATTTT.

This chain connects TRBV2 to TRBJ1-6; D unresolved. Germline V gene data show CDR1 as SNHLY and CDR2 as FYNNEI. The CDR3 spans 17 residues. V was cut by 3 bases and J by 0 bases, with 12 bases left in between. DNA of the CDR3: TGTGCCAGCAGTGATTCGCTCAGGAGCTCCTATAATTCACCCCTCCACTTT. Protein: CASSDSLRSSYNSPLHF.

In this sample, this clone turned up a few times. This chain joins TRBV30 and TRBJ2-3; D not resolved. This CDR3 spans 13 amino acids. Trimming removed 5 bases at V and 4 bases at J, with 13 bases between. Germline CDR1 reads GTSNPN; CDR2 reads SVGIG (reference sequence). The CDR3 sequence: CAWSDRLADTQYF. In DNA form, the CDR3 reads TGTGCCTGGTCCGATCGCCTGGCAGATACGCAGTATTTT.

The rearrangement joins TRBV28 to TRBJ1-1; 7 bases align to TRBD1. The V and J ends lost 8 bases and 8 bases, in that order; junction bases with no gene match: 11. This CDR3 is 13 amino acids long. Germline V gene sequence: CDR1 MDHEN, CDR2 SYDVKM. The CDR3 here is CASGTQGTNEAFF. For the CDR3, the DNA is TGTGCCAGCGGGACACAGGGGACGAACGAAGCTTTCTTT.

This clone was recorded a few times. The rearrangement joins TRBV29-1 to TRBJ2-3, with 8 bases fitting TRBD1. Germline V gene data show CDR1 as SQVTM and CDR2 as ANQGSEA. V was clipped by 6 bases and J by 2 bases; unmatched bases: 7. The CDR3 has 14 residues. For the CDR3, the DNA is TGCAGCGTCGCCGGGACAGGTGACACAGATACGCAGTATTTT. Translating it yields CSVAGTGDTDTQYF.

The chain carries TRBV4-1 and TRBJ2-7; D ambiguous. There are 16 residues in the CDR3. Germline V gene sequence: CDR1 MGHRA, CDR2 YSYEKL. Trimming stripped 0 bases from V and 1 base from J, with 13 bases between. CDR3 DNA sequence: TGCGCCAGCAGCCAAGACTCGGCCCAAAGGTCCTACGAGCAGTACTTC. It specifies CASSQDSAQRSYEQYF.

In this sample, this clone turned up a few times. The chain joins TRBV9 to TRBJ2-2, with D maybe TRBD2 (6 bases). V shed 4 bases and J shed 3 bases, with 13 bases lying between them. The V gene's germline CDR1 is SGDLS and CDR2 YYNGEE. The length of the CDR3 is 15 residues. The CDR3 nucleotides are TGTGCCAGCAGCACTCGGGGGATTGACACCGGGGAGCTGTTTTTT. It yields the protein CASSTRGIDTGELFF.

This clone showed up just a few times. The gene calls are TRBV7-9 and TRBJ2-5; 8 nucleotides agree with TRBD1. After removal of 4 bases from V and 4 bases from J, the junction contained 8 bases not matched to a gene. The CDR3 consists of 15 residues. CDR1 is SEHNR, CDR2 FQNEAQ, per germline (reference sequence). CDR3 DNA sequence: TGTGCCAGCAGCTCAGTAGGGACAGGTGGAGAGACCCAGTACTTC. It translates to CASSSVGTGGETQYF.